The 24 T cell receptor beta chains given below trace back to one sample, sequenced in a study of T cell repertoires in cytomegalovirus infection. What these receptors recognize is not known. TCRdb independently ran MiXCR on the reads; one entry per CDR3 protein. Among more than 110,000 distinct CDR3 sequences listed, approximately 30% were seen once. Specimen: CD8+ T cells from cultured PBMCs, collected from culture after CMV antigen stimulation. The receptors stem from a human donor in good health (CMV status not recorded). Some clones in this sample may be carry-over from other donors' samples.

The chain employs TRBV9 and TRBJ1-1; 9 bases align to TRBD1. The J segment lost 7 bases and the V segment lost 3 bases, leaving 7 bases of the junction unmatched. Per germline, CDR1 SGDLS and CDR2 YYNGEE. The CDR3 length is 14 residues. CDR3 loop: CASSEGDRASEAFF. The CDR3 nucleotides read TGTGCCAGCAGCGAGGGGGACAGGGCTAGTGAAGCTTTCTTT.

On this clonotype itself: At one end, the junction sequence differs from germline, possibly due to a read error. V usage is TRBV5-6 and J usage is TRBJ2-5; D is possibly TRBD2 (5 bases). The length of the CDR3 is 17 residues. CDR1 and CDR2 from the germline V gene are SGHDT and YYEEEE. In DNA, the CDR3 is TGTGCCAGCAGCTACCCTTGGGGAGCCGGCCGGCAAGAGGCCCAGTACTTC. Residues: CASSYPWGAGRQEAQYF. The full variable domain, its missing parts supplied by reference TRBV5-6 and TRBJ2-5, is DAGVTQSPTHLIKTRGQQVTLRCSPKSGHDTVSWYQQALGQGPQFIFQYYEEEERQRGNFPDRFSGHQFPNYSSELNVNALLLGDSALYLCASSYPWGAGRQEAQYFGPGTRLLVL.

V gene TRBV7-6 combines with J gene TRBJ2-7; D is unclear. The V gene's germline CDR1 is SGHVS and CDR2 FNYEAQ. CDR3 length: 15 amino acids. The V gene lost 7 bases and the J gene lost 6 bases, with 22 bases spanning the gap. CDR3 loop: CASTLSLPPGGEQYF. The CDR3 DNA is TGTGCCAGCACCCTAAGCCTACCGCCGGGTGGCGAGCAGTACTTC.

J is TRBJ2-7 and V is TRBV27; D gene ambiguous. The V end lost 3 bases, the J end lost 3 bases, and 9 bases lay between the germline ends. This CDR3 is built from 13 residues. Germline CDR1 is MNHEY and CDR2 is SMNVEV (reference sequence). The CDR3 protein is CASSLGRHYEQYF. The CDR3 bases are TGTGCCAGCAGTTTGGGCAGGCACTACGAGCAGTACTTC.

The CDR3 bases are TGTGCCAGCAGTTTAGCGCCCCGGACTGAAGCTTTCTTT. Its protein product is CASSLAPRTEAFF. The rearrangement links TRBV12-3 or TRBV12-4 to TRBJ1-1, with D unresolved. The V gene lost 0 bases and the J gene lost 5 bases, with 7 bases spanning the gap. The CDR3 sequence is 13 residues long.

The chain uses TRBV6-5 and TRBJ2-7, with D unresolved. Trimming removed 2 bases at V and 3 bases at J, with 8 bases between. The CDR3 has 13 residues. Germline CDR1 and CDR2: MNHEY and SVGAGI. CDR3 residues: CASSYAAVYEQYF. The CDR3 bases are TGTGCCAGCAGTTACGCGGCTGTCTACGAGCAGTACTTC.

This clonotype was picked up many times. The V gene is TRBV12-3 or TRBV12-4, the J gene TRBJ2-3; no definite D call. The CDR3 spans 13 residues. V lost 6 bases to trimming and J lost 2 bases, with 9 bases between them. The CDR3 coding sequence is TGTGCCAGCAGACCTTACACCACAGATACGCAGTATTTT. This codes for CASRPYTTDTQYF.

J is TRBJ2-7 and V is TRBV7-6, with 13 bases identical to TRBD2. Germline V lookup: CDR1 SGHVS, CDR2 FNYEAQ. This CDR3 region has 15 residues. V lost 5 bases and J lost 6; bases outside the gene matches: 7. CDR3 amino acids: CASSLTSGGVSEQYF. In nucleotides, the CDR3 is TGTGCCAGCAGCCTCACTAGCGGGGGGGTATCCGAGCAGTACTTC.

The rearrangement uses TRBV2 and TRBJ1-1; a weak D match, TRBD1 (5 bases). CDR1 is SNHLY and CDR2 is FYNNEI in the germline V gene. Trimming stripped 7 bases from V and 6 bases from J, with 21 bases between. The CDR3 loop spans 15 amino acids. Here the CDR3 DNA reads TGTGCCAGCACCCCGGGCAAGGGGCCGGAGGCTGAAGCTTTCTTT. Protein sequence: CASTPGKGPEAEAFF.

This clonotype counts as medium-sized. CDR3 DNA sequence: TGTGCCAGCACCCGGGGGACAGGGGGTACCTACGAGCAGTACTTC. It encodes CASTRGTGGTYEQYF. V is TRBV7-2 and J is TRBJ2-7; 11 bases match TRBD1. From germline, CDR1 is SGHTA and CDR2 FQGNSA. The V and J ends lost 7 bases and 2 bases, in that order; junction bases with no gene match: 7. This CDR3 comprises 15 residues.

The V and J genes are TRBV29-1 and TRBJ1-1; 7 nucleotides agree with TRBD1. Germline CDR1 SQVTM, CDR2 ANQGSEA. After removal of 7 bases from V and 2 bases from J, the junction contained 10 bases not matched to a gene. This CDR3 is built from 14 residues. CDR3 sequence reads: CSAGAGTVNTEAFF. CDR3 nucleotides: TGCAGCGCCGGTGCCGGGACAGTAAACACTGAAGCTTTCTTT.

This clonotype was found a few times. The V gene is TRBV4-1, the J gene TRBJ2-7; 8 positions match TRBD1. This CDR3 is built from 14 residues. Germline trimming cut 5 bases from V and 4 bases from J; bases unmatched to any gene: 7. Germline V gives CDR1 MGHRA, CDR2 YSYEKL. CDR3 nucleotide sequence: TGCGCCAGCAGCGAACGACAGGGGAGATACGAGCAGTACTTC. Amino acid sequence: CASSERQGRYEQYF.

The chain has TRBV2 and TRBJ1-2, with no clear D. The CDR3 contains 14 residues. Per the germline V gene, CDR1 is SNHLY and CDR2 is FYNNEI. V dropped 2 bases and J dropped 4 bases, with 11 bases sitting between them. This CDR3 is CASSEIGGFYGYTF. The DNA for the CDR3 is TGTGCCAGCAGTGAAATCGGTGGATTCTATGGCTACACCTTC.

This chain joins TRBV27 and TRBJ2-3; D might be TRBD2 (6 bases). V lost 9 bases, J lost 6 bases, and 19 bases lay in between. CDR1 is MNHEY and CDR2 is SMNVEV in the germline V gene (reference sequence). This CDR3 has 14 amino acids. The CDR3 spells CASWRVDGSDTQYF. In DNA, the CDR3 is TGTGCCAGTTGGAGGGTGGATGGATCGGATACGCAGTATTTT.

V usage is TRBV27 and J usage is TRBJ2-7, with D tentatively TRBD1 (6 bases). Germline CDR1 reads MNHEY; CDR2 reads SMNVEV (reference sequence). The CDR3 is 14 amino acids. Trimming took off 8 bases at V and 2 bases at J, with 16 bases between the two ends. In DNA form, the CDR3 reads TGTGCCAGCGGTTACCAACAGGGCCCCTACGAGCAGTACTTC. Translated, it gives CASGYQQGPYEQYF.

This clonotype was observed a handful of times. The chain employs TRBV11-2 and TRBJ2-7; no clear D gene. V lost 2 bases, J lost 2 bases, and 10 bases lay in between. The CDR3 has 14 residues. Germline CDR1 and CDR2: SGHAT and FQNNGV. DNA for the CDR3: TGTGCCAGCAGCTTACTTCGGCAGACCTACGAGCAGTACTTC. Protein product: CASSLLRQTYEQYF.

The V gene is TRBV19, the J gene TRBJ1-5; no reliable D call. Germline V lookup: CDR1 LNHDA, CDR2 SQIVND (reference sequence). This CDR3 is built from 15 residues. The germline V and J ends were trimmed by 3 bases and 5 bases, with 14 bases remaining between them. The CDR3 is CASSIGGSSYQPQHF. The CDR3 DNA reads TGTGCCAGTAGTATTGGAGGGTCGAGCTATCAGCCCCAGCATTTT.

The table lists this clonotype with many counts. This chain connects TRBV9 to TRBJ2-7; TRBD1 might be the D (6 bases). The germline V gene encodes CDR1 SGDLS and CDR2 YYNGEE. V was shortened by 6 bases and J by 0 bases, with 10 bases between the two germline ends. The CDR3 consists of 13 residues. The CDR3 region has the DNA TGTGCCAGCACCGGGGACAACTCCTACGAGCAGTACTTC. Translation: CASTGDNSYEQYF.

The chain links TRBV29-1 to TRBJ2-3, with D perhaps matching TRBD1 (6 bases). The CDR3 is 16 residues long. Trimming pared 5 bases from V and 1 base from J, leaving 19 bases between. Per germline, CDR1 SQVTM and CDR2 ANQGSEA. CDR3 DNA sequence: TGCAGCGTTACCAAACAGGGCCCCTTGGGCACAGATACGCAGTATTTT. Protein: CSVTKQGPLGTDTQYF.

The J gene is TRBJ2-7, the V gene TRBV12-3 or TRBV12-4, with unresolved D. There are 12 residues in the CDR3. Trimming left V 1 base short and J 7 bases short, with 8 bases between. DNA for the CDR3: TGTGCCAGCAGTTTAGTTCCAGGAGAGCAGTACTTC. It codes for CASSLVPGEQYF.

This clonotype was counted between two and nine times. The rearrangement uses TRBV11-2 and TRBJ2-1; 8 bases match TRBD1. V shed 7 bases, J shed 8 bases, and the junction held 4 bases outside the gene matches. The CDR3 loop spans 12 amino acids. CDR1 is SGHAT, CDR2 FQNNGV, per germline. CDR3 in amino acids: CASTLQGDEQFF. The CDR3 DNA sequence: TGTGCCAGCACCCTACAGGGGGATGAGCAGTTCTTC.

The chain links TRBV20-1 to TRBJ1-5, with D possibly matching TRBD1 (5 bases). The germline CDR1 and CDR2 sequences are DFQATT and SNEGSKA (reference sequence). The CDR3 spans 15 residues. V was cut by 5 bases and J by 0 bases, with 14 bases left in between. The CDR3 loop reads CSAGDGSYSNQPQHF. The CDR3 DNA is TGCAGTGCTGGGGACGGTTCCTATAGCAATCAGCCCCAGCATTTT.

CDR3 nucleotide sequence: TGTGCCAGCAGACTCGTGGGGTCGGGAACTGAAGCTTTCTTT. Its translation: CASRLVGSGTEAFF. The genes are TRBV7-9 and TRBJ1-1; D ambiguous. Trimming took off 6 bases at V and 5 bases at J, with 16 bases between the two ends. This CDR3 has 14 residues. The germline V gene has CDR1 SEHNR and CDR2 FQNEAQ (reference sequence).

This clonotype was counted between two and nine times. In DNA form, the CDR3 reads TGTGCCAGCAGCTTAGCGGGGGGCGATGAGCAGTTCTTC. The encoded protein is CASSLAGGDEQFF. The chain employs TRBV28 and TRBJ2-1; the match to TRBD2 covers 10 bases. The CDR3 consists of 13 residues. CDR1 is MDHEN and CDR2 is SYDVKM in the germline V gene. Trimming took 6 bases from V and 8 from J; bases not matched to a gene: 4.